This T cell receptor (beta chain) was captured by sequencing in a study of T cell responses to AZD1222 COVID-19 vaccine. The germline V and J ends were trimmed by 6 bases and 2 bases, with 17 bases remaining between them. Looked up from germline, CDR1 is MNHEY and CDR2 is SVGAGI. CDR3 length equals 15 residues. Study-level points and caveats: Researchers took repertoire samples only after the peak T cell response had come. CD4 TCRs covered the whole spike, strongest at regions 160-218 and 743-854. Most donors were white British and more were female, and clonal diversity was possibly underestimated.

Remarks on this clone: The antigen is undetermined.

Method: immunoSEQ multiplex PCR; TCRdb's copy keeps in-frame clones and lacks some. This table holds 100,000 to 140,000 clones, around 89% found once. This TCR derives from an adult in good health. The rearrangement uses TRBV6-5 and TRBJ2-7; D perhaps matches TRBD2 (6 bases). Here the sequenced sample was peripheral blood, taken on day 0 of AZD1222 vaccination. The CDR3 is CASRWEALETYEQYF. The CDR3 nucleotides are TGTGCCAGCAGATGGGAGGCGCTCGAAACCTACGAGCAGTACTTC.